The T cell receptor beta chain under discussion was sequenced for a study of T cells in Graves' hyperthyroidism and ophthalmopathy (dated by TCRdb to the late 2010s). In terms of the full investigation: Peripheral blood samples were taken at initial diagnosis, before any treatment was given. Thyroid tissue and blood T-cell repertoires from six Graves' hyperthyroidism patients were also compared in the study. The roughly 99 discovery patients were divided at random into training and test sets in a 7:3 ratio. A discovery cohort of fewer than 110 patients, fewer than 50 with Graves' ophthalmopathy and approximately 55 with stable Graves' hyperthyroidism, was used to find distinguishing TCR V-J signatures. According to the paper, TCR Vbeta CDR3 sequencing was carried out on around 140 peripheral blood samples, which came from under 50 ophthalmopathy, some 73 hyperthyroidism and roughly 17 progressor patients. After blood sampling, hyperthyroidism patients were treated with methimazole at a starting dose of 30 mg daily, and ophthalmopathy patients were treated with high-dose intravenous methylprednisolone. Prospective prediction of ophthalmopathy was tested in an independent validation cohort consisting of fewer than 20 hyperthyroidism patients and 15 to 17 patients who later progressed to ophthalmopathy.

Trimming leaves V shorter by 5 bases and J shorter by 3 bases, with the junction holding 3 bases beyond the gene matches. The CDR1 and CDR2 encoded by the germline V gene (reference sequence) are LGHDT and YNNKEL. Inclusive of the bounding cysteine and phenylalanine, the CDR3 is 13 residues long. The sequence is cut down to CDR3 DNA, 39 bases in frame from base 1. The TCR beta CDR3 regions were amplified from the RNA transcripts. A first-round RT-PCR of the TCR CDR3 used the HTBI primer set with the Qiagen OneStep RT-PCR kit. A second multiplex PCR round built the libraries, followed by size selection and purification. Libraries were sequenced paired-end with 100 bp reads on an Illumina HiSeq2000. The authors processed their data as follows. SOAPnuke was used to process the raw data, removing reads that contained adapters or uncalled bases, had a mean Phred below 15, or lacked an exact match to the constant primer or identifier. High-quality paired reads were merged with COPE v1.2.5, and unique nucleotide sequences were defined as clonotypes. Clonotypes were aligned to IMGT TRBV, TRBD and TRBJ reference segments using MiTCR v1.1. The analysis was restricted to V-J combinations with a frequency above 0.0001, which together covered about 99% of the repertoires. The TCS score was defined as the ratio of F50 (clonal expansion) to E x V (chaos), calculated using BLOSUM62-based TCRdist between CDR3 peptides within each V-J. Welch's t-statistics and random forest reduced fewer than 550 V-J features to 10 to 15, which were used in a naive Bayes classifier (R e1071). TCRdb applied fastp at Q25 and MiXCR to the public reads, then kept only in-frame beta chains. Records with the same CDR3 protein are collapsed into one entry carrying the most frequent genes and DNA. TCRdb's processing, not the study's, gives the V and J calls here. The sample contains some 650,000 distinct CDR3 sequences, roughly a sixth of them found a single time. The ten largest clones take up under 3.5% of the sample.

Ophthalmopathy patients had moderately to severely active disease, Clinical Activity Score of at least 3, NOSPECS grade of at least 4, and duration under 3 months. Any patient with an uncontrolled infection, another autoimmune disease, pregnancy or lactation was excluded. Diagnoses were established on the basis of clinical symptoms, serum thyroxine and TRAb, thyroid ultrasound, and orbital computed tomography. PBMCs were isolated from about 10 ml of fresh peripheral blood by Ficoll-Paque density gradient centrifugation. Total RNA was extracted using Trizol reagent, and RNA quality was assessed on an Agilent 2100 Bioanalyzer. Points the paper makes about the study in general: Sample size was not statistically predetermined, and investigators were not blinded to group allocation. In validation, progression to ophthalmopathy was predicted by the model with almost 71% sensitivity and under 85% specificity, a median of approximately 6.5 months before onset. Most expanded thyroid clonotypes (frequency above 0.001) were also found in blood, which suggests that blood repertoires may mirror thyroid immune responses. Ophthalmopathy was separated from stable hyperthyroidism by a 13 V-J signature model, with over 85% sensitivity and 81% to 83% specificity obtained in cross-validation and 80%/75% obtained in testing.

In its sample, this clonotype was seen many times. Its antigen remains unidentified. No per-base quality is available; no much larger clone lies one base away. The receptor's source is a woman aged 40-49 years with Graves' ophthalmopathy. Sequencing was performed on blood. This chain joins TRBV3-1 to TRBJ2-7; TRBD1 matches 8 bases in the middle. The bases are TGTGCCAGCAGCACCAGGGGGCTCTACGAGCAGTACTTC. Its protein is CASSTRGLYEQYF.